This T cell receptor beta chain emerged from a study of blood T cell repertoires in COVID-19 (TCRdb year 2020). For the study in its entirety: Samples covering the acute and convalescent phases of COVID-19 were provided by collaborators in the United States, Italy and Spain. The material from the prospective study consisted of cDNA or gDNA derived from T cells, B-cell-depleted T cells, or PBMCs. Deeply sampled blood TCRbeta repertoires from subjects exposed to, actively infected with, or recovered from COVID-19 were included in the dataset. The repertoires were released in a freely available public database meant as a resource for research on the immune response to SARS-CoV-2. Samples were obtained from the ongoing ImmuneRACE study (first 160 participants) and from roughly 1,300 subjects provided by 6 global collaborators. Sample metadata almost always included a de-identified subject ID, COVID-19 status, age in years and sex. HLA class I and class II types, where available, came from metadata supplied by the sample provider rather than from assay-based typing.

Results and caveats for the whole study, not just this receptor: How much clinical and demographic metadata was included differed by source and by participant, and the metadata was provided uncurated.

TCRbeta CDR3 regions were amplified from genomic DNA by means of the immunoSEQ Assay, a bias-controlled multiplex PCR. The authors' pipeline ran thus. Nucleated cell counts per sample were estimated from amplification of reference gene primers within the assay. Sequence reads were collapsed and filtered to measure the absolute abundance of every unique TCRbeta CDR3 rearrangement. For each sample, productive Simpson clonality was calculated by taking the square root of Simpson's diversity index across productive rearrangements. The clones in this table, taken by TCRdb from immuneACCESS, are in-frame only. Not every clone is retained; where verified, under half of the shortfall comes from an unresolved V gene, and the cause of the rest is unknown. V, J and clone size reflect that table, while D and trimming were determined from the DNA. This sample holds 110,000 to 150,000 clones; 78% were observed only once. The ten largest clones represent 1.9% of the sample.

The collaborating institutions used their own protocols to collect whole blood in K2EDTA tubes. Collaborator samples were shipped for TCRbeta analysis as frozen whole blood, isolated PBMCs, or DNA extracted from either sample type. The CDR3 has 14 amino acids, counting the end cysteine and phenylalanine. Of the read, only the CDR3 DNA is kept; its 42 bases are in frame from base 1. V was cut back by 3 bases and J by 3 bases, leaving a gap of 11 bases between them. According to the germline V gene, CDR1 reads MDHEN and CDR2 reads SYDVKM. Points on this clone: There is no known antigen for this receptor. Per-base qualities were not stored, and no clone one base away is much larger.

The specimen was peripheral blood. This TCR was recovered from a woman aged 60-75 years with acute or convalescent COVID-19. Recombination connected TRBV28 to TRBJ1-1; the D gene lacks a confident call. The DNA is as follows: TGTGCCAGCAGTTTTTTCGAGGTTTACACTGAAGCTTTCTTT. Protein translation: CASSFFEVYTEAFF.